Listed below are T cell receptor beta chains from one sample, sequenced in a study of cytomegalovirus exposure and HLA in healthy donors. Measured with immunoSEQ multiplex PCR; TCRdb has only the in-frame clones, and not every one. This sample has about 160,000 clones, with approximately 80% found just once. Material for sequencing was PBMCs. These receptors were collected from a young woman in good health and CMV-seronegative. The CDR3 runs from the conserved cysteine through the conserved F or W. Each record gives: D gene, clone size, V gene, J gene, CDR3 length, CDR3 protein, CDR3 DNA. A D gene is named only where the DNA matches it firmly. Expanded clones get a size class; other rows say once, few or many, or leave the size out.

>NA|NA|TRBV10-2|TRBJ2-7|12
CASSEPVWEQYF
TGCGCCAGCAGTGAGCCGGTTTGGGAGCAGTACTTC
>NA|NA|TRBV6-1|TRBJ1-1|17
CASSERGGGRMNTEAFF
TGTGCCAGCAGTGAAAGGGGTGGGGGCAGAATGAACACTGAAGCTTTCTTT
>NA|NA|TRBV28|TRBJ2-7|15
CASSLLTGNTYEQYF
TGTGCCAGCAGTTTATTGACAGGTAACACCTACGAGCAGTACTTC
>TRBD2|NA|TRBV9|TRBJ2-1|15
CASSVTSGRAGEQFF
TGTGCCAGCAGCGTCACTAGCGGGAGGGCGGGTGAGCAGTTCTTC
>TRBD1|NA|TRBV6-5|TRBJ1-6|15
CASSGDRGSGSPLHF
TGTGCCAGCAGTGGCGACAGGGGGTCTGGTTCACCCCTCCACTTT
>NA|NA|TRBV7-9|TRBJ1-1|14
CASSLHSSHTEAFF
TGTGCCAGCAGCCTCCATTCAAGCCACACTGAAGCTTTCTTT
>NA|NA|TRBV30|TRBJ2-3|11
CAWSSTDTQYF
TGTGCCTGGAGCTCCACAGATACGCAGTATTTT
>TRBD1|NA|TRBV11-2|TRBJ1-2|14
CASSSNRGKTGYTF
TGTGCCAGCAGCTCAAACAGGGGGAAGACGGGCTACACCTTC
>NA|NA|TRBV30|TRBJ2-5|12
CAWTSEQETQYF
TGTGCCTGGACTAGCGAACAAGAGACCCAGTACTTC
>TRBD2|NA|TRBV10-2|TRBJ2-1|18
CASSDRDRLAGVSNEQFF
TGCGCCAGCAGTGATCGGGATCGTCTAGCGGGAGTGAGCAATGAGCAGTTCTTC
>TRBD2|few|TRBV19|TRBJ2-3|18
CASAPLRASGLPTDTQYF
TGTGCCAGCGCTCCTTTAAGGGCTAGCGGACTGCCCACAGATACGCAGTATTTT
>NA|few|TRBV7-3|TRBJ2-2|15
CASSPLAPNTGELFF
TGTGCCAGCAGCCCCCTAGCTCCGAACACCGGGGAGCTGTTTTTT
>TRBD2|NA|TRBV4-1|TRBJ2-3|15
CASSQAYLGLPTQYF
TGCGCCAGCAGCCAAGCATACCTGGGACTACCTACGCAGTATTTT
>NA|NA|TRBV19|TRBJ1-2|13
CASSILNNYGYTF
TGTGCCAGTAGTATCCTAAATAACTATGGCTACACCTTC
>NA|NA|TRBV15|TRBJ1-2|15
CATSRGLQENYGYTF
TGTGCCACCAGCAGAGGCCTACAGGAAAACTATGGCTACACCTTC
>NA|NA|TRBV4-2|TRBJ2-3|18
CASSQDVETLTSTDTQYF
TGTGCCAGCAGCCAAGACGTTGAAACTTTAACTAGCACAGATACGCAGTATTTT
>NA|few|TRBV27|TRBJ2-3|14
CASSLYPGADTQYF
TGTGCCAGCAGTTTATACCCGGGAGCAGATACGCAGTATTTT
>NA|NA|TRBV20-1|TRBJ2-7|11
CSARTMGEQYF
TGCAGTGCGAGAACTATGGGCGAGCAGTACTTC
>TRBD2|once|TRBV2|TRBJ2-1|16
CASSTRLAGGSSEQFF
TGTGCCAGCAGTACCCGACTAGCGGGAGGATCAAGTGAGCAGTTCTTC
>TRBD1|NA|TRBV4-1|TRBJ2-7|17
CASSQDSAPGQKNEQYF
TGCGCCAGCAGCCAAGATTCTGCGCCGGGACAGAAGAACGAGCAGTACTTC
>NA|NA|TRBV28|TRBJ2-7|13
CASSFTSLLEQYF
TGTGCCAGCAGTTTCACTAGCCTTTTGGAGCAGTACTTC
>TRBD2|NA|TRBV7-3|TRBJ2-7|20
CASSLQAGGLGGGFAYEQYF
TGTGCCAGCAGCTTACAAGCGGGAGGGTTGGGTGGGGGGTTCGCCTACGAGCAGTACTTC
>TRBD2|NA|TRBV5-1|TRBJ2-3|18
CASSLRPTSGRAPDTQYF
TGCGCCAGCAGCTTACGCCCTACTAGCGGGAGGGCCCCAGATACGCAGTATTTT
>TRBD1|NA|TRBV10-3|TRBJ1-2|16
CAIGDPGTGVNYGYTF
TGTGCCATCGGGGATCCCGGGACAGGCGTGAACTATGGCTACACCTTC
>TRBD1|once|TRBV10-3|TRBJ2-7|15
CAISDKQGVVYEQYF
TGTGCCATCAGTGATAAACAGGGGGTGGTCTACGAGCAGTACTTC
>TRBD1|NA|TRBV19|TRBJ1-2|15
CASSIPRQGAYGYTF
TGTGCCAGTAGTATCCCCCGACAGGGCGCTTATGGCTACACCTTC
>NA|NA|TRBV7-6|TRBJ2-7|14
CASSLEEGSYEQYF
TGTGCCAGCAGCTTAGAGGAGGGTTCCTACGAGCAGTACTTC
>NA|NA|TRBV28|TRBJ1-4|17
CASSKQSGRGWGEKLFF
TGTGCCAGCTCCAAGCAATCGGGCCGGGGTTGGGGAGAAAAACTGTTTTTT
>TRBD2|NA|TRBV11-1|TRBJ2-7|16
CASSSPGLAGTYEQYF
TGTGCCAGCAGCTCACCGGGACTAGCGGGGACCTACGAGCAGTACTTC
>TRBD1|NA|TRBV7-2|TRBJ2-7|16
CASSTQYLTGSYEQYF
TGTGCCAGCAGCACACAATACCTGACAGGGTCCTACGAGCAGTACTTC
>NA|NA|TRBV11-1|TRBJ1-5|13
CASSFGGNQPQHF
TGTGCCAGCAGCTTCGGGGGCAATCAGCCCCAGCATTTT
>TRBD1|NA|TRBV28|TRBJ1-2|14
CASSPGQGSYGYTF
TGTGCCAGCAGTCCCGGACAGGGAAGCTATGGCTACACCTTC
>NA|NA|TRBV6-6|TRBJ1-3|16
CASSRPVGSSGNTIYF
TGTGCCAGCAGTCGGCCGGTCGGGAGCTCTGGAAACACCATATATTTT
>NA|NA|TRBV7-2|TRBJ2-1|15
CASSPVTRSYNEQFF
TGTGCCAGCAGCCCGGTCACCCGCTCCTACAATGAGCAGTTCTTC
>NA|NA|TRBV9|TRBJ1-5|15
CASSPVGSLNQPQHF
TGTGCCAGCAGCCCCGTGGGCAGCTTAAATCAGCCCCAGCATTTT
>TRBD1|once|TRBV6-4|TRBJ2-6|18
CASSPLGQGMSGANVLTF
TGTGCCAGCAGTCCCCTGGGACAGGGGATGTCTGGGGCCAACGTCCTGACTTTC
>NA|once|TRBV5-1|TRBJ1-3|16
CASSYASVGSGNTIYF
TGCGCCAGCAGTTACGCGTCCGTTGGCTCTGGAAACACCATATATTTT
>TRBD1|NA|TRBV30|TRBJ2-1|14
CAWSPGQAYNEQFF
TGTGCCTGGAGTCCCGGACAGGCCTACAATGAGCAGTTCTTC
>TRBD2|once|TRBV15|TRBJ2-1|16
CATSRVAGGSYNEQFF
TGTGCCACCAGCAGAGTAGCGGGGGGGTCCTACAATGAGCAGTTCTTC
>NA|few|TRBV7-9|TRBJ1-1|16
CSSSLAGRGANTEAFF
TGTTCCAGCAGCTTAGCAGGGCGGGGGGCAAACACTGAAGCTTTCTTT
>NA|NA|TRBV6-6|TRBJ2-5|14
CASSLTLFGETQYF
TGTGCCAGCAGTCTAACACTATTCGGAGAGACCCAGTACTTC
>NA|NA|TRBV2|TRBJ2-7|11
CASRQGYEQYF
TGTGCCAGCAGACAGGGTTACGAGCAGTACTTC
>NA|NA|TRBV7-7|TRBJ2-7|15
CASSLGRGRGYEQYF
TGTGCTAGCAGCTTAGGACGAGGGCGCGGGTACGAGCAGTACTTC
>TRBD2|once|TRBV4-1|TRBJ2-1|17
CASSQDRSGRIWNEQFF
TGCGCCAGCAGCCAAGATCGAAGCGGGAGGATATGGAATGAGCAGTTCTTC
>TRBD1|NA|TRBV5-1|TRBJ2-7|13
CASSGTGGDEQYF
TGCGCCAGCAGCGGGACAGGAGGGGACGAGCAGTACTTC
>NA|once|TRBV28|TRBJ1-1|15
CASSLWGTGSPEAFF
TGTGCCAGCAGTTTATGGGGCACAGGGTCCCCTGAAGCTTTCTTT
>TRBD2|NA|TRBV19|TRBJ2-3|20
CASSIRGRGGRGRGTDTQYF
TGTGCCAGTAGTATAAGGGGGCGGGGCGGGAGGGGGAGAGGCACAGATACGCAGTATTTT
>TRBD2|NA|TRBV4-3|TRBJ2-5|17
CASSQQGLAGVKETQYF
TGCGCCAGCAGCCAGCAGGGACTAGCGGGAGTAAAAGAGACCCAGTACTTC
>TRBD2|NA|TRBV28|TRBJ2-1|12
CASSSLAAEQFF
TGTGCCAGCAGTTCACTAGCGGCAGAGCAGTTCTTC
>NA|NA|TRBV7-9|TRBJ2-7|14
CASSHRDFSYEQYF
TGTGCCAGCAGCCATCGGGACTTCTCCTACGAGCAGTACTTC
>TRBD1|NA|TRBV2|TRBJ2-7|14
CASRRQGSSYEQYF
TGTGCCAGCAGAAGACAGGGGAGCTCCTACGAGCAGTACTTC
>NA|NA|TRBV2|TRBJ2-2|14
CASSRTENTGELFF
TGTGCCAGCAGTAGGACAGAGAACACCGGGGAGCTGTTTTTT
>TRBD2|few|TRBV11-3|TRBJ2-4|18
CASSFGERDPTPGNIQYF
TGTGCCAGCAGCTTCGGGGAGCGGGACCCAACCCCGGGGAACATTCAGTACTTC
>TRBD2|few|TRBV28|TRBJ2-3|13
CASIPPGTSLRYF
TGTGCCAGCATACCCCCTGGGACTAGTCTTCGGTATTTT
>TRBD1|once|TRBV27|TRBJ2-4|15
CAGSRQGMGKNIQYF
TGTGCCGGCAGTAGACAGGGAATGGGCAAAAACATTCAGTACTTC
>TRBD1|NA|TRBV19|TRBJ1-3|15
CASWDSQGSGNTIYF
TGTGCCAGTTGGGACAGCCAAGGCTCTGGAAACACCATATATTTT
>NA|NA|TRBV5-1|TRBJ2-7|15
CASSPGGWSSYEQYF
TGCGCCAGCAGCCCCGGGGGATGGAGCTCCTACGAGCAGTACTTC
>TRBD2|NA|TRBV10-1|TRBJ2-7|16
CASNLSLAGSSYEQYF
TGCGCCAGCAACCTCTCCTTAGCGGGGTCCTCCTACGAGCAGTACTTC
>NA|NA|TRBV2|TRBJ2-2|14
CASSELRNTGELFF
TGTGCCAGCAGTGAATTGCGGAACACCGGGGAGCTGTTTTTT
>NA|NA|TRBV27|TRBJ2-4|13
CASSLLAKNIQYF
TGTGCCAGCAGTCTACTAGCCAAAAACATTCAGTACTTC